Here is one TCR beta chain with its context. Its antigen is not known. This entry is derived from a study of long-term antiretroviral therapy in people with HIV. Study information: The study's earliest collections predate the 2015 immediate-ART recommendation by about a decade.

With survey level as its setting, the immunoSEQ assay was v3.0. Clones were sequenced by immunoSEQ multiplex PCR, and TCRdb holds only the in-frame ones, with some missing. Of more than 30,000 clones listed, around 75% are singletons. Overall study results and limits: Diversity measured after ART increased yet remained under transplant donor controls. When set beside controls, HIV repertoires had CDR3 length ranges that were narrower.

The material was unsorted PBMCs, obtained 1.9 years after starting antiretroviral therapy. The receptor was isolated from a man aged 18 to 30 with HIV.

Here the CDR3 DNA reads TGCAGTGCCGGGAGGGAAAAACTGTTTTTT. Amino acid sequence: CSAGREKLFF. V is TRBV20-1 and J is TRBJ1-4; unclear D gene. Germline values: CDR1 DFQATT, CDR2 SNEGSKA (reference sequence). The CDR3 runs to 10 residues. Trimming cost V 6 bases and J 8 bases, with 7 bases left between them.